The subject of this entry is one T cell receptor beta chain. This specimen comes from a study of blood T cell repertoires in COVID-19. CDR1 and CDR2 from the germline V gene are SGHKS and YYEKEE (reference sequence). The trim removed 3 bases at V and 3 bases at J, leaving 2 bases unmatched. This CDR3 comprises 15 residues. The method was immunoSEQ multiplex PCR; TCRdb's version includes in-frame clones alone and lacks a portion of them. The data contain fewer than 130,000 clones, around 66% of them seen just once; the ten biggest clones take up approximately 5.9%. The genes are TRBV5-5 and TRBJ2-2, with 10 bases matching TRBD2. Sequences were obtained from peripheral blood. This receptor was taken from a man older than 75 with acute or convalescent COVID-19. The CDR3: CASSSSGSYTGELFF. As DNA, the CDR3 is TGTGCCAGCAGCTCTAGCGGGAGTTACACCGGGGAGCTGTTTTTT.